This T cell receptor beta chain is from a study of vaccination and CD4 T cells after COVID-19. Once obtained from cultured CD4+ T cells, the DNA was sequenced using the Oncomine TCR Beta short-read assay. TCRdb itself ran the PCR reads through MiXCR, one entry per CDR3 protein. The table lists under 15,000 distinct CDR3 sequences, roughly 54% of them singletons, with about 25% in the top ten. The study, taken as a whole, reports: From a median of about 20 to 40, SARS-CoV-2-reactive clonotypes increased, though not significantly.

Treatment of the sample: approximately 9-day PBMC culture with coronavirus spike peptide pools or control peptides (ViraFEST assay). The V and J ends lost 5 bases and 6 bases respectively, with 20 bases between them. The CDR3 consists of 15 residues. CDR1 and CDR2 (germline): SGDLS, YYNGEE. Turning to this clonotype: Its antigen is currently unknown.

Sequencing was done on a sample of CD4+ T cells from blood, cultured in vitro. The chain couples TRBV9 to TRBJ1-2; D gene ambiguous. The sequence was obtained from a human donor who had recovered from COVID-19. The CDR3 protein is CASSSFRQREHGYTF. In nucleotides, the CDR3 is TGTGCCAGCAGTTCCTTCAGACAACGGGAACATGGCTACACCTTC.